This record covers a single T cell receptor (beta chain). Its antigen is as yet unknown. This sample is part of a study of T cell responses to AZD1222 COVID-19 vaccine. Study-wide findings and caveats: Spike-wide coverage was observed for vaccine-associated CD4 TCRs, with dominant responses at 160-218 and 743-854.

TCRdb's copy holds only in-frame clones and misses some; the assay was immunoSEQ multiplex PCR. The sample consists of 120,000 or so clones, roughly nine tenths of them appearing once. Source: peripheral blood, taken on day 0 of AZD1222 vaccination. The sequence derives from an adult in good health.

The CDR3 loop reads CASSHLLRGAKETQYF. The CDR3 nucleotides are TGCGCCAGCAGCCACCTCCTTAGGGGGGCAAAAGAGACCCAGTACTTC. The rearrangement joins TRBV4-1 to TRBJ2-5; tentatively, D is TRBD1 or TRBD2 (6 bases each). CDR3 length: 16 residues. Per germline, CDR1 MGHRA and CDR2 YSYEKL. Trimming removed 3 bases from V and 3 bases from J, with 17 bases in between.